Sequencing of this T cell receptor (beta chain) was carried out in a study of T cell changes during pregnancy in multiple sclerosis. TCRdb keeps only in-frame clones here, not all; method: immunoSEQ multiplex PCR. The sample lists about 75,000 clones; around 90% were seen once. Germline V gene sequence: CDR1 PRHDT, CDR2 FYEKMQ (reference sequence). The J segment lost 7 bases and the V segment lost 5 bases, leaving 14 bases of the junction unmatched. The CDR3 spans 16 residues. The chain carries TRBV13 and TRBJ2-1; 7 bases map to TRBD2. The sequence was obtained from a female donor in good health, enrolled as a control in a pregnancy study. Material: peripheral blood, obtained in the first trimester of pregnancy. The DNA of the CDR3 is TGTGCCAGCAGCCCTGGGACTACCCGCGTCCGGAATGAGCAGTTCTTC. Translating gives CASSPGTTRVRNEQFF.